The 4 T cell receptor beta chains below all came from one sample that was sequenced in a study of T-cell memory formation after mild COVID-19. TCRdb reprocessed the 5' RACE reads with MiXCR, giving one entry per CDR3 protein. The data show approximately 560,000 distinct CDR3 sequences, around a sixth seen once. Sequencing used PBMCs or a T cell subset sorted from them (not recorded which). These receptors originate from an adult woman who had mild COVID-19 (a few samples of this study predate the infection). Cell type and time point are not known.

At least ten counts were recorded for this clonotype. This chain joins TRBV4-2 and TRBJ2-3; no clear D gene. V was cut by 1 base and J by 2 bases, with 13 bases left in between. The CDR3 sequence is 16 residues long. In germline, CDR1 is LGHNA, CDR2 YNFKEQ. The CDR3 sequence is CASSQGVQRHTDTQYF. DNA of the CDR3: TGTGCCAGCAGCCAAGGGGTCCAGAGGCACACAGATACGCAGTATTTT.

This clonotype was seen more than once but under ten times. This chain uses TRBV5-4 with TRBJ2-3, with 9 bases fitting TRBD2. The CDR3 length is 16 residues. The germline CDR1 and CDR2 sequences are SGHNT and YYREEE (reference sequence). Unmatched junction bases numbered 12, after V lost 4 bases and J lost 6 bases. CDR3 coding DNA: TGTGCCAGCAGCATCCTGGCGGGACTAGCCACGGATACGCAGTATTTT. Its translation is CASSILAGLATDTQYF.

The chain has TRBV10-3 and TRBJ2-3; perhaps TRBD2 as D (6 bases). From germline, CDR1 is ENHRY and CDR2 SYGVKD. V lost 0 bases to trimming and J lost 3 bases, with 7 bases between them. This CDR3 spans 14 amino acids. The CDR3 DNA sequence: TGTGCCATCAGTGAGTCCCTAGCGACAGATACGCAGTATTTT. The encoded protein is CAISESLATDTQYF.

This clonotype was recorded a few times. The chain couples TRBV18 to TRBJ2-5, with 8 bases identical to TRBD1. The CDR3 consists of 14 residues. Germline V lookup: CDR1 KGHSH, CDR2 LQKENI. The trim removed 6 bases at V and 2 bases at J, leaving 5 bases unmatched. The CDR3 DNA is TGTGCCAGCTCGACAGGGGCAGAACAAGAGACCCAGTACTTC. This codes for CASSTGAEQETQYF.